This TCR beta chain is drawn from a study of T cells in Graves' hyperthyroidism and ophthalmopathy. Study-wide findings and caveats: In simple terms, a model built on 13 V-J features told ophthalmopathy apart from stable hyperthyroidism.

This clonotype was observed a few times. Antigen specificity is unknown. Patients were excluded for uncontrolled infection, other autoimmune disease, pregnancy or lactation. A sample of blood taken at first hyperthyroidism diagnosis preceded any ophthalmopathy symptoms. TCR beta CDR3 regions were amplified from RNA transcripts. Using the HTBI primer set, a first-round RT-PCR was run on the TCR CDR3. TCRdb processed the multiplex PCR reads anew with MiXCR; each CDR3 protein has one entry. The sample lists about 720,000 distinct CDR3 sequences, 18% occurring once. The V and J ends lost 5 bases and 8 bases respectively, with 18 bases between them. The CDR3 has 14 amino acids. Germline loops: CDR1 MNHNS, CDR2 SASEGT.

The receptor comes from a woman in her fifties or sixties with Graves' hyperthyroidism that later progressed to Graves' ophthalmopathy. The sample consisted of blood. The chain is built from TRBV6-1 and TRBJ1-1; D remains ambiguous. CDR3 protein: CASSHPSEDGEAFF. For the CDR3, the DNA is TGTGCCAGCAGTCATCCATCTGAGGACGGCGAAGCTTTCTTT.